This T cell receptor (beta chain) was captured by sequencing in a study of glioma-infiltrating T cells. Study conclusions and caveats: CDR3 overlap between tissue and blood was very small.

This clonotype was counted once. What it binds is unknown. Using RNA template, CDR3s of TCR alpha and beta were amplified with iRepertoire arm-PCR. TCRdb fed the multiplex PCR reads into MiXCR, producing one record per CDR3 protein. The sample holds more than 350,000 distinct CDR3 sequences, 35% to 45% seen once. The ends lost 5 bases at V and 4 bases at J; junction bases unmatched: 9. The CDR3 is made up of 15 amino acids. The TCR was taken from a human donor with low-grade glioma or glioblastoma, undergoing nonglioma brain surgery, or in good health (not recorded which). The sample was glioma tissue, nonneoplastic brain tissue, or PBMCs (not recorded which). The chain joins TRBV12-3 or TRBV12-4 to TRBJ1-2; 8 bases map to TRBD1. CDR3 sequence reads: CASSTRDRLPYGYTF. DNA of the CDR3: TGTGCCAGCAGTACCCGGGACAGGCTTCCCTATGGCTACACCTTC.